This T cell receptor (beta chain) originates from a study of OX40 agonist ivuxolimab in advanced cancers. The wider study: The patients' treatment was ivuxolimab, an agonistic anti-OX40 (CD134) antibody.

Germline-derived CDR1 and CDR2 are SGHTA and FQGTGA. The CDR3 contains 15 residues. The ends were cut back, 2 bases at V and 5 bases at J, with 13 bases in the middle. Libraries were prepared by immunoSEQ multiplex PCR; TCRdb keeps only in-frame clonotypes and omits some of them. The sample consists of some 150,000 clones, about nine tenths of them appearing once. Blood samples were obtained at baseline, cycle 4 day 1, and cycle 7 day 1. Sequences were derived from CD4+ or CD8+ T cells sorted from blood, sampled in a trial of the OX40 agonist ivuxolimab. The chain joins TRBV7-3 to TRBJ2-1; D gene ambiguous. This receptor was identified in an adult with an advanced solid tumor such as melanoma, head and neck, liver or kidney cancer. The CDR3 reads CASSLQSGSDNEQFF. The CDR3, as DNA: TGTGCCAGCAGCTTACAGTCTGGTAGTGACAATGAGCAGTTCTTC.